This TCR beta chain comes out of a study of regulatory T cells in long-lasting Graves disease. Notes on the study in general: Patients whose Graves' disease persisted exhibited lower TCR diversity than those newly diagnosed.

CDR3-region Arm-PCR and iRepertoire HTBI primers produced the TCR beta libraries. TCRdb fed the multiplex PCR reads into MiXCR, producing one record per CDR3 protein. The table lists around 460,000 distinct CDR3 sequences, roughly 22% of them singletons. Regarding time point: persistent/refractory GD, antithyroid drugs over 5 years with positive TRAb. PBMCs were the source of the RNA used for TCR sequencing. Patients all came to the study from an endocrinology department in Xi'an, China. Peripheral blood, around 9.7 milliliters per patient, was collected in EDTA tubes. The V gene lost 0 bases and the J gene lost 0 bases, with 18 bases spanning the gap. Germline lookup yields CDR1 LNHDA and CDR2 SQIVND (reference sequence). This CDR3 has 20 residues. On this clonotype itself: No antigen is known for it.

The chain is built from TRBV19 and TRBJ2-6; no firm D call. Sequencing was performed on peripheral blood mononuclear cells (PBMCs), taken when the disease was refractory, from a patient treated with antithyroid drugs. This receptor was taken from a female donor with Graves disease. The DNA for the CDR3 is TGTGCCAGTAGTATAGATCTATCCGGGTCCCCCTTCTCTGGGGCCAACGTCCTGACTTTC. The encoded protein is CASSIDLSGSPFSGANVLTF. Supplemented by reference TRBV19 and TRBJ2-6, the full variable domain reads DGGITQSPKYLFRKEGQNVTLSCEQNLNHDAMYWYRQDPGQGLRLIYYSQIVNDFQKGDIAEGYSVSREKKESFPLTVTSAQKNPTAFYLCASSIDLSGSPFSGANVLTFGAGSRLTVL.